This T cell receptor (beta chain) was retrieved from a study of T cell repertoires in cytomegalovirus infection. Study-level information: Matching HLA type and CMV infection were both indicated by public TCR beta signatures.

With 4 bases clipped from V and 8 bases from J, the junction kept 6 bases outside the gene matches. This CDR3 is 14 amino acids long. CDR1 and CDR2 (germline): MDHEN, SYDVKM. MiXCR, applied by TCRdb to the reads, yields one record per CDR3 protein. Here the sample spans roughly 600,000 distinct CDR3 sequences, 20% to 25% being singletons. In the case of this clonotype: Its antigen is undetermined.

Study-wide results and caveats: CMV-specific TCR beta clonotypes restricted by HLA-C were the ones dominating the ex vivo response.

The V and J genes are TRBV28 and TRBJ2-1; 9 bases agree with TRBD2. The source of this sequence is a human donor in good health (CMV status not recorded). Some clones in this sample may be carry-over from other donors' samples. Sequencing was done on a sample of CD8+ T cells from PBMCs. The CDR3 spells CASSWTSAQDEQFF. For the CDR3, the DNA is TGTGCCAGCAGTTGGACTAGCGCCCAGGATGAGCAGTTCTTC.